This TCR beta chain was sequenced in a study of OX40 agonist ivuxolimab in advanced cancers. Whole-study context: Dose-escalation subjects each had hepatocellular carcinoma, melanoma, renal cell or head and neck cancer. Averaging 60 years in age, with a range of roughly 20 to 90, the cohort was more than 75% male. A history of anti-PD-1, anti-PD-L1 or anti-CTLA-4 therapy was acceptable, and over 30% had some.

Per the germline V gene, CDR1 is KGHSH and CDR2 is LQKENI. The CDR3 runs 14 residues. V lost 2 bases and J 0 bases, leaving 6 bases between the germline ends. Measured with immunoSEQ multiplex PCR; TCRdb has only the in-frame clones, and not every one. The sample yields roughly 70,000 clones, approximately 91% seen once. The gene calls are TRBV18 and TRBJ2-3; D remains ambiguous. This TCR derives from an adult with an advanced solid tumor such as melanoma, head and neck, liver or kidney cancer. Sequenced here: CD4+ or CD8+ T cells sorted from blood, sampled in a trial of the OX40 agonist ivuxolimab. In nucleotides, the CDR3 is TGTGCCAGCTCACCATTGGCGAGCACAGATACGCAGTATTTT. Translated: CASSPLASTDTQYF.